These 8 T cell receptor beta chains share one sample of origin, sequenced in a study of shared clonotypes between healthy human individuals. Naive CD8 cells, CD45RO-negative and positively selected for CCR7, excluded terminally differentiated effector memory CD45RA+ cells. Method: immunoSEQ multiplex PCR; TCRdb's copy keeps in-frame clones and lacks some. In the table there are 1.5 million to 2.5 million clones, about 95% of which are singletons. Specimen: naive CD8+ T cells sorted from blood. These receptors were collected from a man aged 18 to 29 in good health.

As to this clone: The sample carries other DNA sequences with the same CDR3. This rearrangement joins TRBV10-3 to TRBJ2-7; D is undetermined. Trimming took 4 bases from V and 2 from J, leaving 9 bases between them. This CDR3 has 13 amino acids. Germline values: CDR1 ENHRY, CDR2 SYGVKD. The CDR3 region has the DNA TGTGCCATCAGTGTTGGGGTGGCCTACGAGCAGTACTTC. It specifies CAISVGVAYEQYF.

A remark on this clone: Other DNA sequences from this sample encode an identical CDR3 as well. The chain combines TRBV30 with TRBJ1-2; 9 nucleotides align to TRBD1. V was pared by 0 bases and J by 5 bases, with 1 base of the junction left unmatched. This CDR3 is built from 13 residues. Germline values: CDR1 GTSNPN, CDR2 SVGIG (reference sequence). CDR3 nucleotides: TGTGCCTGGAGTGTAGGGACAGGGTATGGCTACACCTTC. Protein: CAWSVGTGYGYTF.

As concerns this clone: Other nucleotide sequences in the sample specify the same CDR3. The chain couples TRBV10-2 to TRBJ2-7, with TRBD1 as a possible D gene (5 bases). V lost 6 bases and J 2 bases, leaving 8 bases between the germline ends. The CDR3 loop spans 12 amino acids. Germline CDR1 is WSHSY and CDR2 is SAAADI. For the CDR3, the DNA is TGCGCCAGCAGAGACAGAGCCTACGAGCAGTACTTC. Protein: CASRDRAYEQYF.

The J gene is TRBJ1-4, the V gene TRBV9; TRBD1 agrees at 10 bases. In germline, CDR1 is SGDLS, CDR2 YYNGEE. The length of the CDR3 is 14 residues. J was trimmed by 7 bases and V by 3 bases; bases with no gene match: 3. The CDR3 loop is CASSAGTGAEKLFF. CDR3 DNA sequence: TGTGCCAGCAGCGCCGGGACAGGGGCTGAAAAACTGTTTTTT.

The chain joins TRBV6-1 to TRBJ2-7; D ambiguous. Per the germline V gene, CDR1 is MNHNS and CDR2 is SASEGT. Deletions cut 3 bases from V and 0 bases from J, with 6 bases between. CDR3 size: 13 residues. CDR3 protein: CASSEYNSYEQYF. For the CDR3, the DNA is TGTGCCAGCAGTGAGTACAACTCCTACGAGCAGTACTTC.

The CDR3 loop reads CASSLRVGLGEQYF. The CDR3 DNA follows: TGTGCCAGCAGCTTAAGAGTAGGACTGGGGGAGCAGTACTTC. The chain joins TRBV13 to TRBJ2-7, with a weak D call TRBD2 (5 bases). Germline CDR1 PRHDT, CDR2 FYEKMQ (reference sequence). The CDR3 runs to 14 residues. V lost 2 bases to trimming and J lost 7 bases, with 15 bases between them. The full variable domain, rest sourced from reference TRBV13 and TRBJ2-7, is AAGVIQSPRHLIKEKRETATLKCYPIPRHDTVYWYQQGPGQDPQFLISFYEKMQSDKGSIPDRFSAQQFSDYHSELNMSSLELGDSALYFCASSLRVGLGEQYFGPGTRLTVT.

The rearrangement uses TRBV14 and TRBJ2-7; no definite D call. Germline V gene lookup returns CDR1 SGHDN and CDR2 FVKESK. The CDR3 has 14 residues. Trimming took off 4 bases at V and 3 bases at J, with 13 bases between the two ends. The CDR3 is CASSPLFSVYEQYF. The CDR3 region has the DNA TGTGCCAGCAGCCCACTGTTCTCCGTCTACGAGCAGTACTTC.

The rearrangement links TRBV30 to TRBJ1-2; D ambiguous. The CDR3 has 13 residues. V was cut by 0 bases and J by 2 bases, with 7 bases left in between. Germline values: CDR1 GTSNPN, CDR2 SVGIG (reference sequence). This CDR3 reads CAWSVGRNYGYTF. The CDR3, as DNA: TGTGCCTGGAGTGTGGGCCGAAACTATGGCTACACCTTC.